Following are 29 T cell receptor beta chains from one sample sequenced in a study of T cell clones after liver transplantation. Libraries were prepared by immunoSEQ multiplex PCR; TCRdb keeps only in-frame clonotypes and omits some of them. This table has about 9,900 clones, over 60% appearing once. Sample: CD8+ T cells from blood, taken before liver transplant. The receptor source for this set is a human donor who received a liver transplant.

The V and J genes are TRBV5-5 and TRBJ2-4, with 12 bases aligning to TRBD2. In germline, CDR1 is SGHKS, CDR2 YYEKEE (reference sequence). CDR3 length: 19 amino acids. J gave up 0 bases and V 3 bases, and 10 bases lay outside the gene matches. CDR3 nucleotides: TGTGCCAGCAGCTCCCTCGGACTAGCGGGGCCCCAAGCCAAAAACATTCAGTACTTC. As protein: CASSSLGLAGPQAKNIQYF.

This chain connects TRBV19 to TRBJ2-1; TRBD2 might be the D (6 bases). Germline V gene data show CDR1 as LNHDA and CDR2 as SQIVND (reference sequence). The CDR3 extends over 14 amino acids. Deletions cut 5 bases from V and 0 bases from J, with 8 bases between. CDR3 residues: CASSGGTSYNEQFF. The CDR3 DNA follows: TGTGCCAGTAGTGGCGGGACCTCCTACAATGAGCAGTTCTTC.

The genes are TRBV28 and TRBJ1-2, with 9 bases identical to TRBD1. This CDR3 region has 13 residues. V trimming: 6 bases; J trimming: 8 bases; junction bases outside the gene matches: 7. CDR1 and CDR2 (germline): MDHEN, SYDVKM. The CDR3 spells CASSSQGAKGYTF. The CDR3 bases are TGTGCCAGCAGCTCACAGGGGGCAAAGGGCTACACCTTC.

The rearrangement links TRBV7-6 to TRBJ2-7; TRBD1 agrees at 12 bases. The CDR3 length is 15 residues. Germline V lookup: CDR1 SGHVS, CDR2 FNYEAQ. The trim removed 5 bases at V and 4 bases at J, leaving 6 bases unmatched. This chain's CDR3 is CASSLGTGGYYEQYF. The CDR3 DNA is TGTGCCAGCAGCCTAGGGACAGGGGGCTATTACGAGCAGTACTTC. The complete variable domain, with remaining parts taken from reference TRBV7-6 and TRBJ2-7, reads GAGVSQSPRYKVTKRGQDVALRCDPISGHVSLYWYRQALGQGPEFLTYFNYEAQQDKSGLPNDRFSAERPEGSISTLTIQRTEQRDSAMYRCASSLGTGGYYEQYFGPGTRLTVT.

CDR3 loop: CASSTGDRGLVYNEQFF. CDR3 nucleotide sequence: TGTGCCAGTAGTACCGGGGACAGGGGACTTGTCTACAATGAGCAGTTCTTC. The chain employs TRBV19 and TRBJ2-1; 10 positions match TRBD1. The CDR3 has 17 residues. The V segment lost 4 bases and the J segment 3 bases; nucleotides outside the gene matches: 9. Looked up from germline, CDR1 is LNHDA and CDR2 is SQIVND (reference sequence).

The chain employs TRBV5-4 and TRBJ1-5; weak D call: TRBD1 (6 bases). Germline lookup yields CDR1 SGHNT and CDR2 YYREEE (reference sequence). This CDR3 has 14 amino acids. Trimming took 5 bases from V and 2 from J, leaving 11 bases between them. DNA of the CDR3: TGTGCCAGCAGACCAGGGGTGGGCAATCAGCCCCAGCATTTT. Translation gives CASRPGVGNQPQHF.

Within the sample, this clone is large. This sequence joins TRBV7-9 and TRBJ2-7; 8 bases fit TRBD1. Germline V gene data show CDR1 as SEHNR and CDR2 as FQNEAQ (reference sequence). The CDR3 runs to 17 residues. Unmatched junction bases numbered 13, after V lost 4 bases and J lost 2 bases. The CDR3 sequence is CASSSLSGTGYTYEQYF. CDR3 DNA sequence: TGTGCCAGCAGCTCCCTATCCGGGACAGGTTATACCTACGAGCAGTACTTC.

This clone is large in the sample. The V and J genes are TRBV5-1 and TRBJ1-2; perhaps TRBD1 as D (6 bases). CDR1 is SGHRS, CDR2 YFSETQ, per germline. Trimming removed 2 bases at V and 8 bases at J, with 16 bases between. This CDR3 spans 14 amino acids. This CDR3 reads CASSFGTYSPGYTF. The CDR3 DNA is TGCGCCAGCAGCTTTGGGACATACTCTCCAGGCTACACCTTC.

This CDR3 is CASSLRPYEQYF. DNA for the CDR3: TGCGCCAGCAGCTTGCGTCCCTACGAGCAGTACTTC. V usage is TRBV5-1 and J usage is TRBJ2-7; D uncertain. V was cut by 1 base and J by 2 bases, with 4 bases left in between. Per the germline V gene, CDR1 is SGHRS and CDR2 is YFSETQ. The CDR3 loop spans 12 amino acids.

V is TRBV7-8 and J is TRBJ2-1; 8 nucleotides line up with TRBD1. There are 18 residues in the CDR3. The germline CDR1 and CDR2 sequences are SGHVS and FQNEAQ. V shed 3 bases and J 1 base; nucleotides not matched to a gene: 11. The CDR3 here is CASSFPHTDRGSYNEQFF. Here the CDR3 DNA reads TGTGCCAGCAGCTTCCCGCACACAGACAGGGGTTCCTACAATGAGCAGTTCTTC.

V gene TRBV15 combines with J gene TRBJ2-3; TRBD1 matches 11 bases. The V segment lost 5 bases and the J segment 3 bases; nucleotides outside the gene matches: 4. Germline V gives CDR1 LNHNV, CDR2 YYDKDF (reference sequence). The CDR3 runs 15 residues. This CDR3 reads CATSPGQGETDTQYF. The CDR3 DNA follows: TGTGCCACCAGCCCGGGACAGGGGGAAACAGATACGCAGTATTTT.

The rearrangement joins TRBV2 to TRBJ2-5; the D gene is possibly TRBD2 (6 bases). The CDR3 is 13 residues long. Per the germline V gene, CDR1 is SNHLY and CDR2 is FYNNEI. V was shortened by 6 bases and J by 4 bases, with 12 bases between the two germline ends. CDR3 nucleotides: TGTGCCAGCAGGGGGACTGTTGCAGAGACCCAGTACTTC. Translating it yields CASRGTVAETQYF. Looking up the rest from reference TRBV2 and TRBJ2-5 gives the full variable domain: EPEVTQTPSHQVTQMGQEVILRCVPISNHLYFYWYRQILGQKVEFLVSFYNNEISEKSEIFDDQFSVERPDGSNFTLKIRSTKLEDSAMYFCASRGTVAETQYFGPGTRLLVL.

The V and J genes are TRBV14 and TRBJ2-1, with TRBD2 identical over 9 bases. The CDR3 is 14 residues long. V shed 5 bases and J 8 bases; nucleotides not matched to a gene: 7. Germline CDR1 reads SGHDN; CDR2 reads FVKESK. DNA of the CDR3: TGTGCCAGCAGCTGGACTAGCGCGGGGGATGAGCAGTTCTTC. Protein: CASSWTSAGDEQFF.

The V and J genes are TRBV4-3 and TRBJ1-5, with D perhaps matching TRBD1 (5 bases). Germline assignment: CDR1 LGHNA and CDR2 YSLEER. V dropped 0 bases and J dropped 7 bases, with 13 bases sitting between them. This CDR3 has 15 residues. CDR3 sequence: CASSQDGSGRQPQHF. CDR3 nucleotide sequence: TGCGCCAGCAGCCAAGATGGGTCAGGGAGACAGCCCCAGCATTTT.

CDR3 in amino acids: CASRMSWTSGADTQYF. The CDR3 region has the DNA TGTGCCAGTAGGATGAGTTGGACTAGCGGGGCAGATACGCAGTATTTT. The chain joins TRBV19 to TRBJ2-3, with 12 bases aligning to TRBD2. The junction had 8 bases not matched to a gene; V was cut back by 6 bases and J by 4 bases. The CDR3 spans 16 residues. CDR1 LNHDA and CDR2 SQIVND come from the germline V gene (reference sequence).

The rearrangement links TRBV6-5 to TRBJ1-2, with 8 bases matching TRBD1. CDR1 is MNHEY, CDR2 SVGAGI, per germline. Losses at the gene ends were 6 bases for V and 2 bases for J; bases not matched to a gene: 5. The CDR3 covers 14 residues. CDR3: CASRVQGANYGYTF. In nucleotides, the CDR3 is TGTGCCAGCAGAGTCCAGGGGGCGAACTATGGCTACACCTTC.

The chain carries TRBV4-3 and TRBJ1-4; unclear D gene. Germline CDR1 and CDR2: LGHNA and YSLEER. Trimming cost V 4 bases and J 0 bases, with 15 bases left between them. The CDR3 is 17 amino acids. This CDR3 reads CASSPLRGFATNEKLFF. The CDR3 DNA reads TGCGCCAGCAGCCCCCTGCGTGGGTTTGCAACTAATGAAAAACTGTTTTTT.

With respect to this clone: This sample also contains other DNA sequences that code for the same CDR3. The chain couples TRBV5-6 to TRBJ2-7; 9 bases fit TRBD2. The CDR3 sequence is 15 residues long. Germline V lookup: CDR1 SGHDT, CDR2 YYEEEE. V lost 4 bases and J lost 3; bases outside the gene matches: 8. Here the CDR3 reads CASSLGFSGSYEQYF. The DNA for the CDR3 is TGTGCCAGCAGCCTGGGTTTTAGCGGGAGCTACGAGCAGTACTTC.

This clone was picked up a small number of times. The V gene is TRBV7-6, the J gene TRBJ2-7; 8 bases fit TRBD1. The germline V gene encodes CDR1 SGHVS and CDR2 FNYEAQ. This CDR3 region has 15 residues. The trim removed 1 base at V and 0 bases at J, leaving 2 bases unmatched. The CDR3 nucleotides are TGTGCCAGCAGCTTAGGGACAGGGTTCTCCTACGAGCAGTACTTC. Translating it yields CASSLGTGFSYEQYF.

The V and J genes are TRBV5-7 and TRBJ2-7; D assignment may be TRBD1 or TRBD2 (5 bases each). TRBV5-7 is an ORF, and what it does is uncertain. Trimming shortened V by 1 base and J by 0 bases, and 11 bases separated the two germline ends. This CDR3 spans 15 amino acids. This chain's CDR3 is CASSLRDPRSYEQYF. The DNA for the CDR3 is TGTGCCAGCAGCTTGAGGGACCCGCGCTCCTACGAGCAGTACTTC.

The genes are TRBV11-2 and TRBJ1-2, with 7 bases lining up with TRBD1. This CDR3 is built from 13 residues. Germline CDR1 is SGHAT and CDR2 is FQNNGV. The V gene end was trimmed by 1 base and the J gene end by 7 bases; junction bases not matched to a gene: 3. This CDR3 is CASSLGQGSGYTF. DNA for the CDR3: TGTGCCAGCAGCTTAGGACAGGGCTCTGGCTACACCTTC.

The CDR3 spells CAISESIDAEEQFF. CDR3 DNA sequence: TGTGCCATCAGTGAGTCGATCGACGCCGAGGAGCAGTTCTTC. The genes are TRBV10-3 and TRBJ2-1, with D uncertain. Trimming left V 0 bases short and J 10 bases short, with 13 bases between. CDR1 is ENHRY and CDR2 is SYGVKD in the germline V gene. The CDR3 has 14 amino acids.

This clone has just one count. The chain couples TRBV4-1 to TRBJ1-1, with D possibly matching TRBD1 (5 bases). Germline V gene sequence: CDR1 MGHRA, CDR2 YSYEKL. V lost 7 bases to trimming and J lost 3 bases, with 18 bases between them. The CDR3 contains 15 residues. CDR3 DNA: TGCGCCAGCACTCCAGATGCGGGGGTTTACACTGAAGCTTTCTTT. As protein: CASTPDAGVYTEAFF.

The V and J genes are TRBV7-6 and TRBJ2-5; weak D call: TRBD2 (7 bases). V gave up 5 bases and J gave up 6 bases, with 19 bases separating them. The CDR3 is 15 residues long. Germline V lookup: CDR1 SGHVS, CDR2 FNYEAQ. The CDR3 here is CASSRLRGGTKTQYF. For the CDR3, the DNA is TGTGCCAGCAGCCGCCTTAGGGGGGGGACGAAGACCCAGTACTTC.

The chain combines TRBV15 with TRBJ2-7; 10 nucleotides match TRBD2. Germline values: CDR1 LNHNV, CDR2 YYDKDF (reference sequence). V lost 2 bases to trimming and J lost 5 bases; unmatched junction nucleotides: 6. This CDR3 is 15 amino acids long. The CDR3 reads CATSRTSGVGDEQYF. The CDR3, as DNA: TGTGCCACCAGCAGAACTAGCGGGGTTGGGGACGAGCAGTACTTC.

This clone was picked up a small number of times. CDR3 nucleotides: TGTGCCAGCAGCCCGGACAGACCTTACGAGCAGTACTTC. Translating it yields CASSPDRPYEQYF. The chain recombines TRBV28 with TRBJ2-7, with D possibly matching TRBD1 (6 bases). The CDR3 sequence is 13 residues long. The germline gives CDR1 MDHEN, CDR2 SYDVKM. V lost 6 bases, J lost 4 bases, and 13 bases lay in between.

The CDR3 nucleotides read TGTGCCAGCAGCGGCCGGACCACTAATGAGCAGTTCTTC. Protein sequence: CASSGRTTNEQFF. The rearrangement uses TRBV9 and TRBJ2-1; D unresolved. Germline values: CDR1 SGDLS, CDR2 YYNGEE. The CDR3 is made up of 13 amino acids. Trimming took 3 bases from V and 7 from J, leaving 11 bases between them. The entire variable domain, with the rest obtained from reference TRBV9 and TRBJ2-1, is as follows: DSGVTQTPKHLITATGQRVTLRCSPRSGDLSVYWYQQSLDQGLQFLIQYYNGEERAKGNILERFSAQQFPDLHSELNLSSLELGDSALYFCASSGRTTNEQFFGPGTRLTVL.

The CDR3 DNA reads as TGTGCCAGCAGCGGGACTAGCAATGAGCAGTTCTTC. Translation: CASSGTSNEQFF. The V gene is TRBV27, the J gene TRBJ2-1, with 8 bases matching TRBD2. The junction had 1 base not matched to a gene; V was cut back by 6 bases and J by 6 bases. In germline, CDR1 is MNHEY, CDR2 SMNVEV (reference sequence). The CDR3 covers 12 residues.

V and J are TRBV29-1 and TRBJ1-1, with D hard to call. Trimming stripped 6 bases from V and 0 bases from J, with 5 bases between. Germline V lookup: CDR1 SQVTM, CDR2 ANQGSEA. This CDR3 has 11 residues. This CDR3 reads CSVLLNTEAFF. For the CDR3, the DNA is TGCAGCGTACTGTTGAACACTGAAGCTTTCTTT.